The clone carrying this TCR beta chain showed up just once. This specimen belongs to a study of blood T cell repertoires in COVID-19. Across the whole study: COVID-19 samples collected from the United States, Italy and Spain covered acute and convalescent phases. In each case, the material was cDNA or gDNA derived from T cells, B-cell-depleted T cells, or PBMCs.

Under the authors' procedure: Scientists estimated how many nucleated cells there were by amplifying reference gene primers. Sequenced by immunoSEQ multiplex PCR; TCRdb stores in-frame clones only, minus some. V and J calls and clone size are given by that table; D and trimming were obtained from the DNA. The sample includes about 170,000 clones, roughly nine tenths of them seen just once. Germline V lookup: CDR1 SGHRS, CDR2 YFSETQ. The V gene lost 0 bases and the J gene lost 6 bases, with 6 bases spanning the gap. The CDR3 contains 12 residues. The chain combines TRBV5-1 with TRBJ1-2; D may be TRBD1 (6 bases). The sequencing sample was made of peripheral blood. This clonotype was sampled from a man aged 60 to 69 with acute or convalescent COVID-19. CDR3 protein: CASSLAGDGYTF. The CDR3 region has the DNA TGCGCCAGCAGCTTGGCAGGGGATGGCTACACCTTC.